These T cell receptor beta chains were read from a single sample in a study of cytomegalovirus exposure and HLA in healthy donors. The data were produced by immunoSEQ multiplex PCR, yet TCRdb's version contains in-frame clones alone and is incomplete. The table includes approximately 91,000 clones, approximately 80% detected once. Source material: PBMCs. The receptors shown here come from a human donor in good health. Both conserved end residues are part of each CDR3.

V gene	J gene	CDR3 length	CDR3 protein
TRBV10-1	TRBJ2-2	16	CASSESLARNTGELFF
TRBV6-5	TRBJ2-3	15	CASSYNRGETDTQYF
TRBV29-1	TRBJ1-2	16	CSVEGVGGEGVYGYTF
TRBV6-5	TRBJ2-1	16	CASGYSTGQVGNEQFF
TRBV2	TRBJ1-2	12	CASRDLNYGYTF
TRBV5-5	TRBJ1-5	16	CASSRQSGGGNQPQHF
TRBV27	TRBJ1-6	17	CASSRGARGGVRSPLHF
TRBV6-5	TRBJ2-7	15	CASSSTSGRAREQYF
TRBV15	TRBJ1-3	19	CATTRLGTGAPVSGNTIYF
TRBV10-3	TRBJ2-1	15	CAISGFAGGPNEQFF
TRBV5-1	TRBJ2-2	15	CASSLGTHNTGELFF
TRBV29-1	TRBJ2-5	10	CSVSEETQYF
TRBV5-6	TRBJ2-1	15	CASSSGQGYHNEQFF
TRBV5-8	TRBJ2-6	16	CASSLVGAPGANVLTF
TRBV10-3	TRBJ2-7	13	CAITADNSYEQYF
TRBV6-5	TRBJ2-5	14	CASRFLGLQETQYF